Listed below are T cell receptor beta chains from one sample, sequenced in a study of immune heterogeneity within non-small cell lung tumors. MiXCR, run by TCRdb on the multiplex PCR reads, gives a single entry per CDR3 protein. Seen here are several thousand distinct CDR3 sequences, 50% to 65% observed once, and the top ten hold about 12%. The sequenced sample was lung tumor tissue. The receptors come from a man aged 55-75 years with non-small cell lung cancer. CDR3s leave out the opening cysteine and the closing phenylalanine or tryptophan. The order of the fields is J gene, V gene, CDR3 protein.

j_call: TRBJ2-5; v_call: TRBV7-9; cdr3_aa: ASSSNYEGPTQY
j_call: TRBJ1-2; v_call: TRBV19; cdr3_aa: ASSIGVRDYGYT
j_call: TRBJ2-2; v_call: TRBV19; cdr3_aa: ASSTDYSGELF
j_call: TRBJ1-4; v_call: TRBV19; cdr3_aa: ASSDVRREKLF
j_call: TRBJ1-4; v_call: TRBV7-2; cdr3_aa: ASSLSGTGIEKLF
j_call: TRBJ2-7; v_call: TRBV28; cdr3_aa: ASEGASGSLSYEQY
j_call: TRBJ2-3; v_call: TRBV18; cdr3_aa: ASSLPPGLATDTQY
j_call: TRBJ1-6; v_call: TRBV19; cdr3_aa: ASSKLSTTGRNSPLH
j_call: TRBJ1-1; v_call: TRBV7-6; cdr3_aa: ASSSTDTPNTEAF
j_call: TRBJ2-2; v_call: TRBV7-8; cdr3_aa: ASSSSRSTGELF
j_call: TRBJ2-1; v_call: TRBV6-1; cdr3_aa: ASSTGTSNGEQF
j_call: TRBJ1-6; v_call: TRBV7-2; cdr3_aa: ASSQQTASNSPLH
j_call: TRBJ2-7; v_call: TRBV24-1; cdr3_aa: ATRPPPTKGYEQY
j_call: TRBJ1-1; v_call: TRBV27; cdr3_aa: ASKDRVGTEAF
j_call: TRBJ2-5; v_call: TRBV3-1; cdr3_aa: ASSQAERETQY
j_call: TRBJ2-7; v_call: TRBV5-1; cdr3_aa: ASSFSGTDLPLKY
j_call: TRBJ1-2; v_call: TRBV20-1; cdr3_aa: SARTGEGYT
j_call: TRBJ1-1; v_call: TRBV20-1; cdr3_aa: SARGDTEAF
j_call: TRBJ1-5; v_call: TRBV6-1; cdr3_aa: ASSDLTRGGGQPQH
j_call: TRBJ1-1; v_call: TRBV6-1; cdr3_aa: ASNQGAEAF
j_call: TRBJ2-2; v_call: TRBV2; cdr3_aa: SNSGQGGTGELF
j_call: TRBJ1-1; v_call: TRBV2; cdr3_aa: ASSGTLNTEAF
j_call: TRBJ1-3; v_call: TRBV20-1; cdr3_aa: SAWTGDGNTIY
j_call: TRBJ1-1; v_call: TRBV5-4; cdr3_aa: ASILTPNTEAF
j_call: TRBJ2-6; v_call: TRBV12-3/TRBV12-4; cdr3_aa: ASSLLLGANALT
j_call: TRBJ2-2; v_call: TRBV27; cdr3_aa: ASSFYGTSGLANTGELF
j_call: TRBJ1-6; v_call: TRBV5-1; cdr3_aa: ASSYRESSYNSPLH
j_call: TRBJ1-6; v_call: TRBV27; cdr3_aa: ASSTTGTVYNSPLH
j_call: TRBJ2-7; v_call: TRBV11-2; cdr3_aa: SSSFSSGDYYGQY
j_call: TRBJ2-7; v_call: TRBV30; cdr3_aa: AWSVLIFYEQY
j_call: TRBJ2-7; v_call: TRBV20-1; cdr3_aa: SAHELAGSTYEQY
j_call: TRBJ2-5; v_call: TRBV20-1; cdr3_aa: SARAGVETQY
j_call: TRBJ1-6; v_call: TRBV6-5; cdr3_aa: ASSYSTLGNNSPLH
j_call: TRBJ2-1; v_call: TRBV3-1; cdr3_aa: AARTGDNEQF
j_call: TRBJ1-1; v_call: TRBV28; cdr3_aa: ASSRGDSMNTEAF
j_call: TRBJ2-7; v_call: TRBV10-3; cdr3_aa: AISGVTSGSPLSYEQY
j_call: TRBJ2-7; v_call: TRBV5-1; cdr3_aa: ASSLVGTSQYEQY